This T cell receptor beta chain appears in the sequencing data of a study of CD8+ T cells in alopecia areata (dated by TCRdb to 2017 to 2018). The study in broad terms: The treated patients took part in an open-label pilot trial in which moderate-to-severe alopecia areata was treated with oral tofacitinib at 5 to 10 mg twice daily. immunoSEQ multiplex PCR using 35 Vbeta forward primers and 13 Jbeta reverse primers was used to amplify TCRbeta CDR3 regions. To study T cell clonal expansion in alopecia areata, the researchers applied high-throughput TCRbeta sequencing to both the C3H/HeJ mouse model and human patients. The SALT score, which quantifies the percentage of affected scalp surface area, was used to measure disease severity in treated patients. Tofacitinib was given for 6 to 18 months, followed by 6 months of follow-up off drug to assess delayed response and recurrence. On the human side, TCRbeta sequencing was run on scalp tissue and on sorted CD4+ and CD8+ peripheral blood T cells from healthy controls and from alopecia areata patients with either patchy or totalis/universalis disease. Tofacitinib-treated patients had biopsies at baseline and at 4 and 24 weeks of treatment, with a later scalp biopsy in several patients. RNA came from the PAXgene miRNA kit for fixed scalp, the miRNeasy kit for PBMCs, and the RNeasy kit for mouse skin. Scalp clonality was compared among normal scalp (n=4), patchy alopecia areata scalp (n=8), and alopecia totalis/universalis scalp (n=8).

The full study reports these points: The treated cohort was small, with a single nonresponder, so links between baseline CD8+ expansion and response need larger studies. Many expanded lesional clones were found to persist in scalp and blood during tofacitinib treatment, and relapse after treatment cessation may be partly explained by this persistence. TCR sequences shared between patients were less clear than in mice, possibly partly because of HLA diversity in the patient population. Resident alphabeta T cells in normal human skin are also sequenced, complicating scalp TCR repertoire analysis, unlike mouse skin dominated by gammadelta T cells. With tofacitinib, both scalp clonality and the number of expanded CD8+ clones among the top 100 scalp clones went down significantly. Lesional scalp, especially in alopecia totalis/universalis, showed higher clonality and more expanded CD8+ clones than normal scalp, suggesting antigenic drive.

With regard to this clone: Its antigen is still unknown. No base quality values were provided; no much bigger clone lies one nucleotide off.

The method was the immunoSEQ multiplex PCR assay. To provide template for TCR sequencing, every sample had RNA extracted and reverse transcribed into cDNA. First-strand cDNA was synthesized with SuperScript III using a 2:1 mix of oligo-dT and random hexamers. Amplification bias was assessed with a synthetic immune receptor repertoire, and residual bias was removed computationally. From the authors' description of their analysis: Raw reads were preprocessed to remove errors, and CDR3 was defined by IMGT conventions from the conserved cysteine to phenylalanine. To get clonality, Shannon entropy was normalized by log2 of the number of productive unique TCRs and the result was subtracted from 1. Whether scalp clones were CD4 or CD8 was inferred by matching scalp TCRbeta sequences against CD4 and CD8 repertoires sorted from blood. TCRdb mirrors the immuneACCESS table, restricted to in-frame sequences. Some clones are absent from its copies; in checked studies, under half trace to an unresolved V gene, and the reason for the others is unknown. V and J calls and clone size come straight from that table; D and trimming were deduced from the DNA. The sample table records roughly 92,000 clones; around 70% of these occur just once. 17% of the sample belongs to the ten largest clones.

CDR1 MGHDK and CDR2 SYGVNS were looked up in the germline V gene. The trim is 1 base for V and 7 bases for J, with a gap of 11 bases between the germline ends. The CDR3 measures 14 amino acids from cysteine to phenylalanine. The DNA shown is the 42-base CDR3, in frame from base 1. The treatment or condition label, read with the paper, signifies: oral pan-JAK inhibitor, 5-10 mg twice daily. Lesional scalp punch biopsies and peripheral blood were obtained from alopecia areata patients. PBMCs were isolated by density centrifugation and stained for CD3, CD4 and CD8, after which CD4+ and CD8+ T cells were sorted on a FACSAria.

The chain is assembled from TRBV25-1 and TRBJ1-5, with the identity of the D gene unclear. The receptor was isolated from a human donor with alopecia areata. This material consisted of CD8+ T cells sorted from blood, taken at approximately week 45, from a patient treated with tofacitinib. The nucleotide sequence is TGTGCCAGCAGTGAATCCGGGTTGGGACAGCCCCAGCATTTT. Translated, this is CASSESGLGQPQHF.